A single sample is the source of the 25 T cell receptor beta chains below, sequenced in a study of T-cell reconstitution after alpha-beta-depleted transplantation in children. TCRbeta library preparation incorporated unique molecular identifiers. TCRdb used MiXCR to reprocess the PCR reads, holding one entry per CDR3 protein. Seen here are 44,000 or so distinct CDR3 sequences, around 9.2% observed once, and the top ten hold roughly 29%. Sequenced here: PBMCs, mostly from graft donor cells, sampled 60 days after TCRalphabeta/CD19-depleted stem cell transplant. The receptors originated from a male patient aged 2-15 years who had a stem cell transplant for chronic granulomatous disease, so the T cells may come from the graft donor.

This clonotype occurred many times. The rearrangement links TRBV29-1 to TRBJ2-1; TRBD2 is a possible D gene (6 bases). The CDR3 contains 13 residues. CDR1 is SQVTM, CDR2 ANQGSEA, per germline. The germline V and J ends were trimmed by 5 bases and 1 base, with 9 bases remaining between them. The CDR3 protein is CSVSGVSYNEQFF. The DNA of the CDR3 is TGCAGCGTTTCGGGAGTGTCCTACAATGAGCAGTTCTTC.

This clonotype came up many times. The chain has TRBV5-1 and TRBJ1-4, with no clear D. Germline V gives CDR1 SGHRS, CDR2 YFSETQ. CDR3 length: 17 amino acids. The ends were cut back, 0 bases at V and 0 bases at J, with 12 bases in the middle. The CDR3 bases are TGCGCCAGCAGCTTGGTAGAATCAACTCCAACTAATGAAAAACTGTTTTTT. The encoded protein is CASSLVESTPTNEKLFF.

This clonotype was recorded a few times. The J gene is TRBJ2-3, the V gene TRBV6-2 or TRBV6-3; 8 bases fit TRBD2. V lost 2 bases to trimming and J lost 5 bases; unmatched junction nucleotides: 21. Germline CDR1 MNHEY, CDR2 SVGEGT. This CDR3 region has 20 residues. CDR3 in amino acids: CASSYRFAGGRSEIGDTQYF. The CDR3 DNA sequence: TGTGCCAGCAGTTACCGGTTCGCGGGAGGTCGATCTGAGATCGGAGATACGCAGTATTTT.

This clonotype came up a few times. J is TRBJ1-1 and V is TRBV5-6, with D perhaps TRBD1 (5 bases). The V gene's germline CDR1 is SGHDT and CDR2 YYEEEE. The ends were cut back, 0 bases at V and 3 bases at J, with 9 bases in the middle. CDR3 length equals 14 residues. The CDR3 protein is CASSLAAGDTEAFF. Here the CDR3 DNA reads TGTGCCAGCAGCTTGGCCGCGGGGGACACTGAAGCTTTCTTT.

This clonotype came up many times. The chain has TRBV5-1 and TRBJ2-3; a weak D match, TRBD2 (6 bases). The CDR3 covers 16 residues. V was clipped by 3 bases and J by 6 bases, with 20 bases between them. Per the germline V gene, CDR1 is SGHRS and CDR2 is YFSETQ. The CDR3 sequence: CASSSGLSPGWDTQYF. The CDR3 DNA reads as TGCGCCAGCAGCTCGGGACTGTCCCCCGGGTGGGATACGCAGTATTTT.

This clonotype was counted ten times or more. The V and J genes are TRBV9 and TRBJ2-1; 11 bases map to TRBD2. Germline-derived CDR1 and CDR2 are SGDLS and YYNGEE. This CDR3 contains 19 residues. Trimming cost V 3 bases and J 0 bases; bases outside gene matches: 11. Written as DNA, the CDR3 is TGTGCCAGCAGCGAGGGACTAGCGGTTTTCGCGAGCTCCTACAATGAGCAGTTCTTC. It yields the protein CASSEGLAVFASSYNEQFF.

This clonotype was seen at least ten times. The chain couples TRBV7-2 to TRBJ1-2; no firm D call. The CDR3 totals 12 residues. Germline V gives CDR1 SGHTA, CDR2 FQGNSA. Trimming cost V 3 bases and J 6 bases, with 8 bases left between them. The chain's CDR3 is CASSFRTDGYTF. CDR3 DNA: TGTGCCAGCAGCTTCAGGACGGATGGCTACACCTTC.

This clonotype was seen a few times. The chain employs TRBV2 and TRBJ2-1, with TRBD2 matching over 10 bases. V gave up 4 bases and J gave up 7 bases; unmatched junction bases: 10. There are 16 residues in the CDR3. Germline V CDR1 and CDR2: SNHLY, FYNNEI. CDR3 in amino acids: CASSVTSGRAKNEQFF. In DNA form, the CDR3 reads TGTGCCAGCAGTGTGACCAGCGGGAGGGCCAAAAATGAGCAGTTCTTC. The full variable domain, its missing parts supplied by reference TRBV2 and TRBJ2-1, is EPEVTQTPSHQVTQMGQEVILRCVPISNHLYFYWYRQILGQKVEFLVSFYNNEISEKSEIFDDQFSVERPDGSNFTLKIRSTKLEDSAMYFCASSVTSGRAKNEQFFGPGTRLTVL.

This clonotype was recorded many times. The chain is built from TRBV27 and TRBJ2-7, with D unresolved. The germline CDR1 and CDR2 sequences are MNHEY and SMNVEV (reference sequence). The CDR3 runs to 13 residues. V dropped 4 bases and J dropped 1 base, with 8 bases sitting between them. CDR3 in amino acids: CASSWAESYEQYF. CDR3 nucleotide sequence: TGTGCCAGCAGTTGGGCAGAGTCCTACGAGCAGTACTTC.

There are many counts of this clonotype. The V gene is TRBV20-1, the J gene TRBJ1-1; D gene ambiguous. CDR1 DFQATT and CDR2 SNEGSKA come from the germline V gene (reference sequence). This CDR3 is 13 amino acids long. CDR3: CSSGNSMNTEAFF. The DNA of the CDR3 is TGCAGCAGTGGGAACTCGATGAACACTGAAGCTTTCTTT.

This clonotype is a singleton in its sample. This chain links TRBV6-9 with TRBJ1-5, with a possible D match to TRBD1 (6 bases). Looked up from germline, CDR1 is MNHGY and CDR2 is SVAAGI. V shed 0 bases and J shed 2 bases, with 8 bases lying between them. The CDR3 covers 15 residues. This CDR3 is CASSYSGGRNQPQHF. The CDR3 region has the DNA TGTGCCAGCAGTTATTCCGGGGGCCGCAATCAGCCCCAGCATTTT.

This clonotype was counted at least ten times. This sequence joins TRBV15 and TRBJ1-3; D remains unclear. Trimming removed 9 bases from V and 4 bases from J, with 7 bases in between. CDR1 LNHNV and CDR2 YYDKDF come from the germline V gene (reference sequence). This CDR3 is built from 11 residues. The DNA of the CDR3 is TGTGCCACACAACAGGGAAACACCATATATTTT. It codes for CATQQGNTIYF.

In regard to this clonotype: It may be a read error: a sequence one base away is much more abundant. Because the CDR3 is missing its conserved closing phenylalanine or tryptophan, this is likely a read error. The rearrangement links TRBV5-4 to TRBJ2-3; perhaps TRBD1 as D (6 bases). The CDR3 extends over 14 amino acids. The V gene's germline CDR1 is SGHNT and CDR2 YYREEE (reference sequence). With 5 bases removed from V and 2 bases from J, the gap between germline ends came to 12 bases. The CDR3 coding sequence is TGTGCCAGCAGGGGACACAGGGACACAGATACGCAGTATATT. Its protein is CASRGHRDTDTQYI.

The rearrangement links TRBV4-3 to TRBJ2-7, with TRBD2 identical over 11 bases. J gave up 4 bases and V 1 base, and 6 bases lay outside the gene matches. Germline lookup yields CDR1 LGHNA and CDR2 YSLEER. CDR3 length equals 16 residues. The CDR3 sequence: CASSQGLGTSGYEQYF. The DNA of the CDR3 is TGCGCCAGCAGCCAAGGACTTGGGACTAGCGGATACGAGCAGTACTTC.

This clonotype was detected ten times or more. This chain uses TRBV11-2 with TRBJ1-3; no definite D call. The CDR3 extends over 15 amino acids. CDR1 and CDR2 (germline): SGHAT, FQNNGV. Trimming took 5 bases from V and 0 from J, leaving 11 bases between them. The CDR3 loop is CASSQGLSSGNTIYF. For the CDR3, the DNA is TGTGCCAGCAGCCAAGGATTGTCCTCTGGAAACACCATATATTTT.

Many counts were recorded for this clonotype. This sequence joins TRBV12-3 or TRBV12-4 and TRBJ1-2; D ambiguous. The CDR3 consists of 13 residues. The V and J ends lost 1 base and 4 bases respectively, with 7 bases between them. The CDR3, as DNA: TGTGCCAGCAGTTTAGACAGCGTCTATGGCTACACCTTC. It specifies CASSLDSVYGYTF.

This clonotype was seen a handful of times. The chain joins TRBV30 to TRBJ2-3; possible D gene TRBD2, 5 bases. V dropped 2 bases and J dropped 6 bases, with 15 bases sitting between them. Per the germline V gene, CDR1 is GTSNPN and CDR2 is SVGIG (reference sequence). The CDR3 extends over 14 amino acids. The CDR3 reads CAWSSGTGLDTQYF. CDR3 DNA: TGTGCCTGGAGTAGCGGAACGGGCCTCGATACGCAGTATTTT. Variable domain in full (rest from reference TRBV30 and TRBJ2-3): SQTIHQWPATLVQPVGSPLSLECTVEGTSNPNLYWYRQAAGRGLQLLFYSVGIGQISSEVPQNLSASRPQDRQFILSSKKLLLSDSGFYLCAWSSGTGLDTQYFGPGTRLTVL.

Only a few counts were recorded for this clonotype. This rearrangement joins TRBV6-1 to TRBJ1-2, with D possibly matching TRBD1 (6 bases). Germline CDR1 and CDR2: MNHNS and SASEGT. The V end was cut by 2 bases, the J end by 4 bases, with 14 bases between. The CDR3 totals 15 residues. The DNA for the CDR3 is TGTGCCAGCAGTGAATGGCCACAGGGACCCTATGGCTACACCTTC. Amino acids: CASSEWPQGPYGYTF.

The V and J genes are TRBV6-5 and TRBJ1-2; perhaps TRBD1 as D (5 bases). This CDR3 has 14 amino acids. With 7 bases removed from V and 8 bases from J, the gap between germline ends came to 20 bases. Looked up from germline, CDR1 is MNHEY and CDR2 is SVGAGI. The CDR3 DNA is TGTGCCAGCACTTTACCGGGACGGTTGGGGGGCTACACCTTC. Translated: CASTLPGRLGGYTF.

This clonotype was seen repeatedly, ten times or more. The J gene is TRBJ2-2, the V gene TRBV4-2, with D unclear. CDR3 length: 17 amino acids. Germline V gene sequence: CDR1 LGHNA, CDR2 YNFKEQ. Trimming left V 1 base short and J 2 bases short, with 14 bases between. The CDR3 sequence is CASSQAARGSNTGELFF. DNA of the CDR3: TGTGCCAGCAGCCAAGCCGCACGAGGCTCTAACACCGGGGAGCTGTTTTTT.

This clonotype was detected ten times or more. The chain carries TRBV6-4 and TRBJ1-6; 9 bases match TRBD1. This CDR3 spans 17 amino acids. J lost 11 bases, V lost 2 bases, and 13 bases had no gene match. Germline CDR1 is MRHNA and CDR2 is SNTAGT. The CDR3 region is CASSDAGTGNLWTPLHF. The CDR3 DNA reads as TGTGCCAGCAGTGACGCCGGGACAGGGAATCTTTGGACACCCCTCCACTTT.

Ten or more counts support this clonotype. The chain recombines TRBV20-1 with TRBJ1-5; 8 bases match TRBD1. The CDR3 contains 13 residues. Germline lookup yields CDR1 DFQATT and CDR2 SNEGSKA (reference sequence). J gave up 2 bases and V 4 bases, and 1 base lay outside the gene matches. This chain's CDR3 is CSATGGGNQPQHF. In DNA, the CDR3 is TGCAGTGCTACAGGGGGCGGCAATCAGCCCCAGCATTTT.

There are many counts of this clonotype. This sequence joins TRBV5-1 and TRBJ2-7; 13 nucleotides agree with TRBD2. There are 14 residues in the CDR3. CDR1 is SGHRS and CDR2 is YFSETQ in the germline V gene. V was pared by 6 bases and J by 4 bases, with 4 bases of the junction left unmatched. In DNA, the CDR3 is TGCGCCAGCACCCGGACTAGCGGGAGTTACGAGCAGTACTTC. It codes for CASTRTSGSYEQYF.

This clonotype was recorded many times. The chain employs TRBV5-1 and TRBJ2-1, with 10 bases matching TRBD2. Per the germline V gene, CDR1 is SGHRS and CDR2 is YFSETQ. V shed 2 bases, J shed 2 bases, and the junction held 4 bases outside the gene matches. The CDR3 is 16 residues long. The CDR3 region is CASSFWTSGAYNEQFF. The CDR3 bases are TGCGCCAGCAGCTTCTGGACTAGCGGTGCCTACAATGAGCAGTTCTTC.

Many counts were recorded for this clonotype. The chain uses TRBV20-1 and TRBJ2-7; 9 bases align to TRBD1. The ends lost 2 bases at V and 4 bases at J; junction bases unmatched: 6. The CDR3 totals 14 residues. Germline CDR1 reads DFQATT; CDR2 reads SNEGSKA (reference sequence). The CDR3 region is CSARSDRGPYEQYF. CDR3 bases: TGCAGTGCTAGATCGGACAGGGGACCTTACGAGCAGTACTTC.